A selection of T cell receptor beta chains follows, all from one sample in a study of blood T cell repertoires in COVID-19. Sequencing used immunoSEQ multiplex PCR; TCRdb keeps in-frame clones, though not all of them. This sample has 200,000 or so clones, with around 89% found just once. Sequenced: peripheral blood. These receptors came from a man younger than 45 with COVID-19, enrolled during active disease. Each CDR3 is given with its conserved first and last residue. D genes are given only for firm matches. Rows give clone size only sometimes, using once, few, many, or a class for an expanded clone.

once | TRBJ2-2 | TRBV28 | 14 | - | TGTGCCAGCAGTTCACCTCCGAGCTCCGGGGAGCTGTTTTTT | CASSSPPSSGELFF
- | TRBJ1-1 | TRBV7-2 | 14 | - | TGTGCCAGCAGCTTAGCCGGGGGGTACACTGAAGCTTTCTTT | CASSLAGGYTEAFF
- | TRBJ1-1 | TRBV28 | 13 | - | TGTGCCAGCAGGCCCCAGGGGAACACTGAAGCTTTCTTT | CASRPQGNTEAFF
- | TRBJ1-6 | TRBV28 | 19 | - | TGTGCCAGCAGGCCCCTCATAGGTTTCGGCAATACCAGGGGCTCACCCCTCCACTTT | CASRPLIGFGNTRGSPLHF
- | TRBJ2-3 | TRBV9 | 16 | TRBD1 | TGTGCCAGCAGCGTCCCTATACAGGGGGCCCAAGATACGCAGTATTTT | CASSVPIQGAQDTQYF
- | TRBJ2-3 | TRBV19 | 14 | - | TGTGCCAGCGGACCGACAGACAGCCGGGATACGCAGTATTTT | CASGPTDSRDTQYF
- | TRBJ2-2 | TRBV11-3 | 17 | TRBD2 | TGTGCCAGCAGCTTAGGACTAGCGGGGGCTAACACCGGGGAGCTGTTTTTT | CASSLGLAGANTGELFF
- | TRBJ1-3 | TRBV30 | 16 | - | TGTGCCTGGAGTGTAACAGCCCGCTTCTCTGGAAACACCATATATTTT | CAWSVTARFSGNTIYF
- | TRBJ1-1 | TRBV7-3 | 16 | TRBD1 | TGTGCCAGCAGTAGAAAGAACAGGGGGCAGGACACTGAAGCTTTCTTT | CASSRKNRGQDTEAFF
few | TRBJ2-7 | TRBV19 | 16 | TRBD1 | TGTGCCAGTAGTATTTTCCCACTACAGGGGACGGGGGAGCAGTACTTC | CASSIFPLQGTGEQYF
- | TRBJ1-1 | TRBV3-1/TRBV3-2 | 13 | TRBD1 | TGTGCCAGCAGCCAATGGACAGGGAGTGAAGCTTTCTTT | CASSQWTGSEAFF
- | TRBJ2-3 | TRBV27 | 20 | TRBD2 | TGTGCCAGCAGCCGACCGTATGGACTAGCGGGAGCCCGCAGCACAGATACGCAGTATTTT | CASSRPYGLAGARSTDTQYF
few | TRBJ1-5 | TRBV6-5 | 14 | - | TGTGCCAGCACCCGAGTTCAGGGTAATCAGCCCCAGCATTTT | CASTRVQGNQPQHF
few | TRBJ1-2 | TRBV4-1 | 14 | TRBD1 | TGCGCCAGCAGCCAAGGGGGACAGGGTAACGGCTACACCTTC | CASSQGGQGNGYTF
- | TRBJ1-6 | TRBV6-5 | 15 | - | TGTGCCAGCCAACGCTCCTCAAACAGGGTTTCACCCCTCCACTTT | CASQRSSNRVSPLHF
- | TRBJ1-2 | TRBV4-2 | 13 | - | TGTGCCAGCGCCTGGGTGGGGGGGAATGGCTACACCTTC | CASAWVGGNGYTF
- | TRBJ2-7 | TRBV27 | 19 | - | TGTGCCAGCAGCCCCGGACCGGGACTGGAAATCCAGTTAACCTACGAGCAGTACTTC | CASSPGPGLEIQLTYEQYF
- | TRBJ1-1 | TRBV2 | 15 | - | TGTGCCAGCAGAGACGAGTATTCAGGCTACACTGAAGCTTTCTTT | CASRDEYSGYTEAFF
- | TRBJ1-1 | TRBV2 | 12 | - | TGTGCCAGCAGCGGGGACATTGATGAAGCTTTCTTT | CASSGDIDEAFF
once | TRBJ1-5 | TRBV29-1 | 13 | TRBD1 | TGCAGCGTTAATCAAGGGGGCGGTCAGCCCCAGCATTTT | CSVNQGGGQPQHF
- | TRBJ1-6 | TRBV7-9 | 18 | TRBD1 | TGTGCCAGCAGCTATGCCCCAGGGGGCGCGTCCTATAATTCACCCCTCCACTTT | CASSYAPGGASYNSPLHF
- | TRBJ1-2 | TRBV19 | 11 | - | TGTGCCAGTAGTATCGGTGGAGGGTACACCTTC | CASSIGGGYTF
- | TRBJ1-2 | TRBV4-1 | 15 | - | TGCGCCAGCAGCCAAGTTCCCCCGACAGTCTATGGCTACACCTTC | CASSQVPPTVYGYTF
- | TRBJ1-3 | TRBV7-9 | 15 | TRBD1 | TGTGCCAGCATGGCAAACAGGGGGACCGGAAACACCATATATTTT | CASMANRGTGNTIYF
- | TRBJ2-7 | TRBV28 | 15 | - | TGTGCCAGCAGTTTACCCCGGGGAGTGAACTACGAGCAGTACTTC | CASSLPRGVNYEQYF
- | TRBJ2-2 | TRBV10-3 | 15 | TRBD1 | TGTGCCTACAAAACCGGGACAGGGGACACCGGGGAGCTGTTTTTT | CAYKTGTGDTGELFF
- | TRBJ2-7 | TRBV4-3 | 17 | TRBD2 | TGCGCCAGCAGCCGCAACCTTATTAGCGGGAGCATTTACGAGCAGTACTTC | CASSRNLISGSIYEQYF
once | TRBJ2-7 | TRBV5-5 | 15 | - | TGTGCCAGCAGCTTGATCTGGCAGAACGACTACGAGCAGTACTTC | CASSLIWQNDYEQYF
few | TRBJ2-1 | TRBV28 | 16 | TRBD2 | TGTGCCAGCAGTTTGTGGACTAGCGGGAGAGGGAATGAGCAGTTCTTC | CASSLWTSGRGNEQFF
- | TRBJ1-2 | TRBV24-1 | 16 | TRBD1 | TGTGCCACCAGTGATACCAGGACAGGGGGCGTAGGTGGCTACACCTTC | CATSDTRTGGVGGYTF
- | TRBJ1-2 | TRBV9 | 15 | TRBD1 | TGTGCCAGCAGCGGCCGGACAGGTACTAACTATGGCTACACCTTC | CASSGRTGTNYGYTF
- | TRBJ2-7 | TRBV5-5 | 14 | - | TGTGCCAGCAGCTTTTGGCAGGGTTCCTACGAGCAGTACTTC | CASSFWQGSYEQYF
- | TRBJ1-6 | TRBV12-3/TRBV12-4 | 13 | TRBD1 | TGTGCCAGCACCAGGGGGGAGAATTCACCCCTCCACTTT | CASTRGENSPLHF
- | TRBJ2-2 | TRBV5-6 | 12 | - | TGTGCCAGCGGAGGGAGCGACGGGGAGCTGTTTTTT | CASGGSDGELFF
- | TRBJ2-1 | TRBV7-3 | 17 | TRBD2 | TGTGCCAGCAGCTTGGGAACGGGACTAGAGGGGAGTAATGAGCAGTTCTTC | CASSLGTGLEGSNEQFF
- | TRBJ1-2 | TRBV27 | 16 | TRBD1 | TGTGCCAGCAGTGCGACGGAGGGACAGTCTAACTATGGCTACACCTTC | CASSATEGQSNYGYTF
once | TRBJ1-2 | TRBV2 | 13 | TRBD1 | TGTGCCATCCGGACAGGGCCTTCTATCGGCTACACCTTC | CAIRTGPSIGYTF
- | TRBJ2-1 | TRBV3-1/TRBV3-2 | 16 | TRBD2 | TGTGCCAGCAGCCAAGATATGTGGGAGGGAGGACATGAGCAGTTCTTC | CASSQDMWEGGHEQFF
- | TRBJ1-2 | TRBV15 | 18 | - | TGTGCCACCAGCAGAGGAGGACCTCAACAGGTTGGATCTTATGGCTACACCTTC | CATSRGGPQQVGSYGYTF
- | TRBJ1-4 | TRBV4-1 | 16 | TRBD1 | TGCGCCAGCAGCCAAGGGGGACAGGGGGCGCGTGAAAAACTGTTTTTT | CASSQGGQGAREKLFF
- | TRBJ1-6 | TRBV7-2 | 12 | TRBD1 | TGTGCCAGCAGCGGACAGGGGCCGCCCCTCCACTTT | CASSGQGPPLHF
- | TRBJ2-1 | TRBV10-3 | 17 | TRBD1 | TGTGCCATCAGTGCACCTCTGGGACAGGGAGGAAACAATGAGCAGTTCTTC | CAISAPLGQGGNNEQFF
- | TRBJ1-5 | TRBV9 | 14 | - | TGTGCCAGCAGCGCACAAAATAGCAATCAGCCCCAGCATTTT | CASSAQNSNQPQHF
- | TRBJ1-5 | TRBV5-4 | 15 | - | TGTGCCACTAGTGAAGGGGGAAGAAGCAATCAGCCCCAGCATTTT | CATSEGGRSNQPQHF
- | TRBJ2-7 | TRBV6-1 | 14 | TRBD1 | TGTGCCAGCAGTGATTACAGGGGACACTACGAGCAGTACTTC | CASSDYRGHYEQYF
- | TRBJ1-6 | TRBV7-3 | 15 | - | TGTGCCAGCAGCTTTACCAGCTCCTATAATTCACCCCTCCACTTT | CASSFTSSYNSPLHF
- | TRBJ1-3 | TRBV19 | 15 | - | TGTGCCAGTAGTATGGGGCAGGTCTCTGGAAACACCATATATTTT | CASSMGQVSGNTIYF